Below, 32 T cell receptor beta chains from the same sample are listed, as sequenced in a study of cytomegalovirus exposure and HLA in healthy donors. The primer mix had 60 Vbeta and 13 Jbeta primers. The table came from immunoSEQ multiplex PCR; TCRdb's copy has only in-frame clones and leaves some out. The sample lists more than 85,000 clones, 70% to 90% occurring once. Sequences were obtained from PBMCs. The receptor set was obtained from a man aged 40-55 years in good health and CMV-seronegative.

The chain is built from TRBV6-1 and TRBJ2-4; 10 nucleotides align to TRBD1. The J segment lost 1 base and the V segment lost 0 bases, leaving 9 bases of the junction unmatched. Looked up from germline, CDR1 is MNHNS and CDR2 is SASEGT. The CDR3 has 19 residues. CDR3 nucleotides: TGTGCCAGCAGTGAAGCTATCCCTCCGGGACAGGGGGCCAAAAACATTCAGTACTTC. Its protein is CASSEAIPPGQGAKNIQYF.

CDR3 nucleotide sequence: TGTGCCAGTAGTATCGGAAGACAAGCTGGCTACACCTTC. Residues: CASSIGRQAGYTF. The V call is TRBV19, the J call TRBJ1-2; D is uncertain. This CDR3 is 13 amino acids long. From germline, CDR1 is LNHDA and CDR2 SQIVND (reference sequence). Between the trimmed V and J ends, which lost 3 bases and 7 bases, there was a span of 12 bases.

The CDR3 DNA reads TGTGCCAGCAGCTTACAAGGATCCGTGTCCGCAGGGCAGCCCCAGCATTTT. This translates into CASSLQGSVSAGQPQHF. V and J are TRBV7-8 and TRBJ1-5, with a tentative D call TRBD1 (5 bases). Germline CDR1 SGHVS, CDR2 FQNEAQ. CDR3 length: 17 residues. The ends were cut back, 2 bases at V and 7 bases at J, with 21 bases in the middle.

The chain is built from TRBV10-3 and TRBJ1-2, with unresolved D. V was trimmed by 3 bases and J by 4 bases, leaving 12 bases between them. Germline values: CDR1 ENHRY, CDR2 SYGVKD. The CDR3 runs to 14 residues. The chain's CDR3 is CAISENGPSYGYTF. In DNA form, the CDR3 reads TGTGCCATCAGTGAAAATGGCCCTTCCTATGGCTACACCTTC.

V gene TRBV11-2 combines with J gene TRBJ2-5; 11 nucleotides agree with TRBD2. The V and J ends lost 1 base and 4 bases, in that order; junction bases with no gene match: 5. The CDR3 totals 16 residues. From germline, CDR1 is SGHAT and CDR2 FQNNGV. The CDR3, as DNA: TGTGCCAGCAGCTTAGGGACAACTAGCGGGGGAGAGACCCAGTACTTC. This sequence encodes CASSLGTTSGGETQYF.

This clone was seen only once. The V gene is TRBV2, the J gene TRBJ1-3, with D unresolved. V lost 3 bases and J 4 bases, leaving 7 bases between the germline ends. CDR3 length: 13 amino acids. Germline lookup yields CDR1 SNHLY and CDR2 FYNNEI. The CDR3 protein is CASSDRWGNTIYF. CDR3 in DNA: TGTGCCAGCAGTGATCGGTGGGGAAACACCATATATTTT.

The V gene is TRBV29-1, the J gene TRBJ2-3, with TRBD1 identical over 8 bases. The trim removed 4 bases at V and 4 bases at J, leaving 7 bases unmatched. The CDR3 has 14 residues. Germline CDR1 and CDR2: SQVTM and ANQGSEA. The CDR3 reads CSVVSGGGPDTQYF. The CDR3 DNA follows: TGCAGCGTTGTATCAGGGGGCGGCCCAGATACGCAGTATTTT.

This clone was seen just once. This chain joins TRBV15 and TRBJ2-5; D is unclear. This CDR3 comprises 18 residues. CDR1 and CDR2 (germline): LNHNV, YYDKDF (reference sequence). V dropped 5 bases and J dropped 2 bases, with 24 bases sitting between them. The CDR3 is CATSPTVSASGRQETQYF. The CDR3 coding sequence is TGTGCCACCAGCCCAACGGTGAGCGCGTCCGGCAGACAAGAGACCCAGTACTTC.

The chain is built from TRBV9 and TRBJ1-1; 10 bases line up with TRBD1. The CDR3 has 13 residues. Germline V gene data show CDR1 as SGDLS and CDR2 as YYNGEE. After removal of 5 bases from V and 6 bases from J, the junction contained 4 bases not matched to a gene. The CDR3 DNA is TGTGCCAGCAGGGGGACAGGGGAGGCTGAAGCTTTCTTT. It encodes CASRGTGEAEAFF.

This clone came up once. The CDR3 bases are TGCGCCAGCAGCTCCGGACAGTTAGATTCACCCCTCCACTTT. Its protein is CASSSGQLDSPLHF. The chain combines TRBV5-1 with TRBJ1-6; TRBD1 is a possible D gene (6 bases). The CDR3 spans 14 residues. V gave up 3 bases and J gave up 8 bases, with 12 bases separating them. The germline gives CDR1 SGHRS, CDR2 YFSETQ.

The rearrangement uses TRBV5-1 and TRBJ2-7; weak D call: TRBD1 (5 bases). Trimming pared 1 base from V and 3 bases from J, leaving 11 bases between. Looked up from germline, CDR1 is SGHRS and CDR2 is YFSETQ. The CDR3 is 14 residues long. CDR3 nucleotide sequence: TGCGCCAGCAGCTTGACGGACAAAAACTACGAGCAGTACTTC. Translating gives CASSLTDKNYEQYF. Combining the CDR3 with reference TRBV5-1 and TRBJ2-7 gives the whole variable domain KAGVTQTPRYLIKTRGQQVTLSCSPISGHRSVSWYQQTPGQGLQFLFEYFSETQRNKGNFPGRFSGRQFSNSRSEMNVSTLELGDSALYLCASSLTDKNYEQYFGPGTRLTVT.

The V and J genes are TRBV30 and TRBJ2-7; 10 nucleotides line up with TRBD1. Germline V CDR1 and CDR2: GTSNPN, SVGIG (reference sequence). V was pared by 3 bases and J by 11 bases, with 10 bases of the junction left unmatched. The CDR3 is made up of 13 amino acids. The CDR3 is CAWRRTGGPTEYF. CDR3 bases: TGTGCCTGGAGACGGACAGGGGGACCCACGGAGTACTTC.

The rearrangement links TRBV19 to TRBJ2-1, with D perhaps matching TRBD2 (6 bases). V was clipped by 3 bases and J by 5 bases, with 17 bases between them. The CDR3 sequence is 16 residues long. Germline CDR1 and CDR2: LNHDA and SQIVND (reference sequence). CDR3 in DNA: TGTGCCAGTAGTATGCGGGGCGGGGTAACAAACAATGAGCAGTTCTTC. Protein: CASSMRGGVTNNEQFF.

The rearrangement uses TRBV30 and TRBJ1-2, with D tentatively TRBD1 (5 bases). Germline lookup yields CDR1 GTSNPN and CDR2 SVGIG (reference sequence). The CDR3 spans 12 residues. V dropped 0 bases and J dropped 8 bases, with 10 bases sitting between them. The CDR3 bases are TGTGCCTGGAGTGTTGGAGCAGGGGGCTACACCTTC. Its translation: CAWSVGAGGYTF.

The V call is TRBV29-1, the J call TRBJ2-1; D call uncertain. Between the trimmed V and J ends, which lost 2 bases and 5 bases, there was a span of 4 bases. Germline V CDR1 and CDR2: SQVTM, ANQGSEA. The CDR3 runs 11 residues. This CDR3 reads CSVELDNEQFF. The CDR3 DNA reads TGCAGCGTTGAATTAGACAATGAGCAGTTCTTC.

The rearrangement joins TRBV4-1 to TRBJ2-1; 12 nucleotides align to TRBD2. Germline-derived CDR1 and CDR2 are MGHRA and YSYEKL. Trimming removed 0 bases from V and 6 bases from J; junction bases left unmatched: 6. This CDR3 region has 17 residues. The CDR3: CASSQEPSGGASNEQFF. The CDR3 DNA is TGCGCCAGCAGCCAAGAGCCTAGCGGGGGGGCAAGCAATGAGCAGTTCTTC.

The CDR3 DNA follows: TGTGCCAGCAGCGTAGGGACAGTTGGGCCTTACGAGCAGTACTTC. This encodes CASSVGTVGPYEQYF. J is TRBJ2-7 and V is TRBV9; D may be TRBD1 (6 bases). The CDR3 is made up of 15 amino acids. The V end was cut by 0 bases, the J end by 4 bases, with 14 bases between. From germline, CDR1 is SGDLS and CDR2 YYNGEE.

The CDR3, as DNA: TGTGCCAGCAGTCCTAGCGGGGGAGGCACAGATACGCAGTATTTT. Residues: CASSPSGGGTDTQYF. This chain uses TRBV28 with TRBJ2-3, with 10 positions matching TRBD2. The CDR3 is 15 residues long. Per the germline V gene, CDR1 is MDHEN and CDR2 is SYDVKM. V shed 5 bases, J shed 1 base, and the junction held 3 bases outside the gene matches.

The chain has TRBV7-9 and TRBJ1-2, with 7 nucleotides matching TRBD1. J lost 3 bases, V lost 5 bases, and 6 bases had no gene match. The V gene's germline CDR1 is SEHNR and CDR2 FQNEAQ (reference sequence). This CDR3 has 14 residues. As DNA, the CDR3 is TGTGCCAGCAGCCAAGACAGGGAATACTATGGCTACACCTTC. It specifies CASSQDREYYGYTF.

This chain connects TRBV6-5 to TRBJ2-7, with D perhaps TRBD1 (5 bases). This CDR3 has 14 residues. The germline V gene encodes CDR1 MNHEY and CDR2 SVGAGI. Trimming pared 0 bases from V and 3 bases from J, leaving 9 bases between. The CDR3 sequence: CASSYSIGVYEQYF. CDR3 DNA: TGTGCCAGCAGTTACTCGATAGGGGTCTACGAGCAGTACTTC.

Concerning this clone itself: Different DNA sequences within this sample yield the same CDR3. The rearrangement uses TRBV18 and TRBJ1-5; D uncertain. Germline CDR1 reads KGHSH; CDR2 reads LQKENI. V was clipped by 3 bases and J by 2 bases, with 5 bases between them. The CDR3 runs to 13 residues. The CDR3 is CASSPSGNQPQHF. In DNA form, the CDR3 reads TGTGCCAGCTCACCCTCAGGCAATCAGCCCCAGCATTTT. The full variable domain, completed using reference TRBV18 and TRBJ1-5, is NAGVMQNPRHLVRRRGQEARLRCSPMKGHSHVYWYRQLPEEGLKFMVYLQKENIIDESGMPKERFSAEFPKEGPSILRIQQVVRGDSAAYFCASSPSGNQPQHFGDGTRLSIL.

This clone was counted only a few times. This chain connects TRBV6-1 to TRBJ1-4; 8 positions match TRBD1. V lost 7 bases and J lost 7; bases outside the gene matches: 8. Germline loops: CDR1 MNHNS, CDR2 SASEGT. The CDR3 contains 14 residues. The CDR3 protein is CASITGQGSEKLFF. In DNA form, the CDR3 reads TGTGCCAGCATCACTGGACAGGGTAGTGAAAAACTGTTTTTT.

As DNA, the CDR3 is TGTGCCAGCCGGGACAGGCCTAATCAGCCCCAGCATTTT. It codes for CASRDRPNQPQHF. V is TRBV6-5 and J is TRBJ1-5; 8 bases agree with TRBD1. The CDR3 is 13 residues long. V was clipped by 8 bases and J by 4 bases; unmatched bases: 4. Germline CDR1 and CDR2: MNHEY and SVGAGI.

The chain links TRBV6-5 to TRBJ2-3; tentatively, D is TRBD1 (7 bases). Trimming pared 3 bases from V and 2 bases from J, leaving 12 bases between. The CDR3 contains 15 residues. Germline CDR1 reads MNHEY; CDR2 reads SVGAGI. The CDR3 sequence: CASSYGGGPTDTQYF. The CDR3 nucleotides are TGTGCCAGCAGTTATGGAGGGGGCCCCACAGATACGCAGTATTTT.

The gene calls are TRBV14 and TRBJ1-4, with a possible D match to TRBD1 (5 bases). Trimming took 0 bases from V and 8 from J, leaving 13 bases between them. There are 15 residues in the CDR3. CDR1 SGHDN and CDR2 FVKESK come from the germline V gene. The CDR3 nucleotides are TGTGCCAGCAGCCAAGATGTGGGGCTGCGAGAAAAACTGTTTTTT. It yields the protein CASSQDVGLREKLFF. The whole variable domain, filled in from reference TRBV14 and TRBJ1-4, reads EAGVTQFPSHSVIEKGQTVTLRCDPISGHDNLYWYRRVMGKEIKFLLHFVKESKQDESGMPNNRFLAERTGGTYSTLKVQPAELEDSGVYFCASSQDVGLREKLFFGSGTQLSVL.

This clone was detected once. The chain employs TRBV7-2 and TRBJ2-2, with D unclear. Germline CDR1 reads SGHTA; CDR2 reads FQGNSA. The CDR3 is 13 residues long. Trimming pared 5 bases from V and 8 bases from J, leaving 12 bases between. The CDR3 DNA is TGTGCCAGCAGCGCCGACTTAAGAGGGGAGCTGTTTTTT. This gives the protein CASSADLRGELFF. The variable domain in full, completed from reference TRBV7-2 and TRBJ2-2, reads GAGVSQSPSNKVTEKGKDVELRCDPISGHTALYWYRQSLGQGLEFLIYFQGNSAPDKSGLPSDRFSAERTGGSVSTLTIQRTQQEDSAVYLCASSADLRGELFFGEGSRLTVL.

V gene TRBV5-8 combines with J gene TRBJ2-5; 8 bases line up with TRBD1. The trim removed 0 bases at V and 5 bases at J, leaving 3 bases unmatched. The CDR3 is made up of 14 amino acids. Germline CDR1 is SGHTS and CDR2 is YDEGEE. CDR3 sequence: CASSLGQGFETQYF. The CDR3 nucleotides are TGTGCCAGCAGCTTGGGACAGGGGTTTGAGACCCAGTACTTC. The whole variable domain, remainder taken from reference TRBV5-8 and TRBJ2-5, is EAGVTQSPTHLIKTRGQQATLRCSPISGHTSVYWYQQALGLGLQFLLWYDEGEERNRGNFPPRFSGRQFPNYSSELNVNALELEDSALYLCASSLGQGFETQYFGPGTRLLVL.

This clone was detected a few times. This chain links TRBV18 with TRBJ1-2, with 10 bases aligning to TRBD1. Unmatched junction bases numbered 6, after V lost 5 bases and J lost 6 bases. From germline, CDR1 is KGHSH and CDR2 LQKENI. This CDR3 contains 14 residues. This CDR3 reads CASSSSGTGDGYTF. The CDR3 DNA reads as TGTGCCAGCTCATCATCCGGGACAGGGGATGGCTACACCTTC.

This chain uses TRBV5-6 with TRBJ2-1; D may be TRBD1 (6 bases). Germline-derived CDR1 and CDR2 are SGHDT and YYEEEE. The V end lost 0 bases, the J end lost 0 bases, and 13 bases lay between the germline ends. CDR3 size: 17 residues. Written as DNA, the CDR3 is TGTGCCAGCAGCTTGGCCTCTCGGACAGCCTCCTACAATGAGCAGTTCTTC. Protein sequence: CASSLASRTASYNEQFF.

This chain uses TRBV5-4 with TRBJ2-7, with TRBD1 matching 11 bases. The CDR3 loop spans 15 amino acids. Germline CDR1 and CDR2: SGHNT and YYREEE (reference sequence). V shed 4 bases and J 2 bases; nucleotides not matched to a gene: 5. The CDR3 protein is CASSAPGQGAYEQYF. The CDR3, as DNA: TGTGCCAGCAGCGCTCCGGGACAGGGGGCCTACGAGCAGTACTTC.

This clone was counted once. Here the CDR3 DNA reads TGTGCCAGCAGCTTGGGACTAGCGGGGGGGCCAAGCACAGATACGCAGTATTTT. This gives the protein CASSLGLAGGPSTDTQYF. The rearrangement uses TRBV5-4 and TRBJ2-3, with 14 nucleotides matching TRBD2. The CDR3 is 18 residues long. Germline CDR1 is SGHNT and CDR2 is YYREEE (reference sequence). The V gene end was trimmed by 0 bases and the J gene end by 0 bases; junction bases not matched to a gene: 3.

This rearrangement joins TRBV18 to TRBJ1-5, with no clear D. Per germline, CDR1 KGHSH and CDR2 LQKENI. The CDR3 is 14 residues long. Deletions cut 6 bases from V and 2 bases from J, with 11 bases between. For the CDR3, the DNA is TGTGCCAGCTCGCTAGTACCTGGCAATCAGCCCCAGCATTTT. Protein sequence: CASSLVPGNQPQHF.